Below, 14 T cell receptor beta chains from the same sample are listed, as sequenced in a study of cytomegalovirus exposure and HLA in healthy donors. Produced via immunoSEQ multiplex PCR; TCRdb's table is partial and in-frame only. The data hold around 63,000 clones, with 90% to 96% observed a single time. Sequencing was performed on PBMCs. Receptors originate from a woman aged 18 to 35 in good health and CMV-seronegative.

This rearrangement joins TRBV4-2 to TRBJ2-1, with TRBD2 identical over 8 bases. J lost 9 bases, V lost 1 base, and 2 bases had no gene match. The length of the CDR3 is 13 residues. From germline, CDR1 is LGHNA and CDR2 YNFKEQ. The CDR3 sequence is CASSQARGAEQFF. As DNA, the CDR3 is TGTGCCAGCAGCCAAGCGCGGGGGGCTGAGCAGTTCTTC.

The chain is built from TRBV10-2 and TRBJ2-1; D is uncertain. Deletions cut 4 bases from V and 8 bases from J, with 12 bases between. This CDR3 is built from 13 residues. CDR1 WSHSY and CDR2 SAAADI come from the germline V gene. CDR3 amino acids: CASSGLASDEQFF. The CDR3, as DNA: TGCGCCAGCAGTGGTCTTGCGAGCGATGAGCAGTTCTTC.

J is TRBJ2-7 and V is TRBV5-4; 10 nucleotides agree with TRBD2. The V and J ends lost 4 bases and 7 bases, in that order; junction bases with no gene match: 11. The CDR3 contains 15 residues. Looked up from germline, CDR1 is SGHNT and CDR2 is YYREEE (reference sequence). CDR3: CASSLAGAAGGEQYF. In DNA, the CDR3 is TGTGCCAGCAGCCTAGCGGGGGCCGCTGGAGGAGAGCAGTACTTC.

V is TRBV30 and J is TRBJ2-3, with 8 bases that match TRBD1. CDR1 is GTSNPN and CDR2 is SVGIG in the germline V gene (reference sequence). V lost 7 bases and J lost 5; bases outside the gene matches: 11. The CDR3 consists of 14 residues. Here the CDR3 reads CASPDRGRGDTQYF. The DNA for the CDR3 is TGTGCCTCACCCGACAGGGGCCGGGGAGATACGCAGTATTTT.

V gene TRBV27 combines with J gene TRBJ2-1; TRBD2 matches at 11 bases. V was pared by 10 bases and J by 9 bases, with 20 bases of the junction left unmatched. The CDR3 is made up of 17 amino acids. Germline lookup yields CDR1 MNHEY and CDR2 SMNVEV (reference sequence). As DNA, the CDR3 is TGTGCCACCAGGACGGGGACACTAGCGGGGGCCGGGGGTGAGCAGTTCTTC. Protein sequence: CATRTGTLAGAGGEQFF.

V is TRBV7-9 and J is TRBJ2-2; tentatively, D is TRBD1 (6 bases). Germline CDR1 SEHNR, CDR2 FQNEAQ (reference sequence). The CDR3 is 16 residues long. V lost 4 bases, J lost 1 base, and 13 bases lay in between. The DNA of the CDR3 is TGTGCCAGCAGCTCGTCACAGGGTTTGAACACCGGGGAGCTGTTTTTT. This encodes CASSSSQGLNTGELFF.

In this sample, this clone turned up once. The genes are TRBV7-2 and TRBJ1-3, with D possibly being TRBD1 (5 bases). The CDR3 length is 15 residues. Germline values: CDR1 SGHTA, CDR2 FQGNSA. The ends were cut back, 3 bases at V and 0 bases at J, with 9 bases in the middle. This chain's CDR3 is CASSFWRGSGNTIYF. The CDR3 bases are TGTGCCAGCAGCTTTTGGAGGGGCTCTGGAAACACCATATATTTT.

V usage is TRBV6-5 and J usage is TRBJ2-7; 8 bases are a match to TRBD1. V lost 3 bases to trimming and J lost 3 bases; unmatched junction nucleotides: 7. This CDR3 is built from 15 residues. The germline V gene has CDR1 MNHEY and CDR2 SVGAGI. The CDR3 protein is CASSYPDRDDYEQYF. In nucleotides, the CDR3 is TGTGCCAGCAGTTATCCGGACAGGGATGACTACGAGCAGTACTTC.

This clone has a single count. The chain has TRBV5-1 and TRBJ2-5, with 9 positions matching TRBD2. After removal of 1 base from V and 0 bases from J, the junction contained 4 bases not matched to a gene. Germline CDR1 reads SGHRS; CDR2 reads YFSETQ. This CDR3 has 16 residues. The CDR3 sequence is CASSLRPSGNQETQYF. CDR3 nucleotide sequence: TGCGCCAGCAGCTTGAGGCCTAGCGGGAACCAAGAGACCCAGTACTTC.

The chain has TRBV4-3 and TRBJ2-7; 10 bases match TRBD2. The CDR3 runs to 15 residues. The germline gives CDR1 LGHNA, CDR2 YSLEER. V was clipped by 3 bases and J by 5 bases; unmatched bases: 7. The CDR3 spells CASSHKAGGPDEQYF. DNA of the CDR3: TGCGCCAGCAGCCACAAAGCGGGAGGGCCGGACGAGCAGTACTTC.

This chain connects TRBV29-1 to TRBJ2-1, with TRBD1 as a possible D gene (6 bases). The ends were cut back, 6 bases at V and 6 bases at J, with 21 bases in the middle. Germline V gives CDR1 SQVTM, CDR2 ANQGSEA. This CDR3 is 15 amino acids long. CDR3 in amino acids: CSVDTSYGQINEQFF. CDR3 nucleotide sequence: TGCAGCGTCGACACTTCCTATGGACAGATCAATGAGCAGTTCTTC.

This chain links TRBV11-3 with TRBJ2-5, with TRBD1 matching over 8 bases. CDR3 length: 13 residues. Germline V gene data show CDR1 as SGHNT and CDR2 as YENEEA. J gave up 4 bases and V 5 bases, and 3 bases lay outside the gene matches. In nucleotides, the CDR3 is TGTGCCAGCAGCGTACAGGGGGGAGAGACCCAGTACTTC. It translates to CASSVQGGETQYF.

DNA of the CDR3: TGTGCCAGCAGCTTGGTTACCAGGGAGCAGTTCTTC. Translating gives CASSLVTREQFF. The V call is TRBV5-5, the J call TRBJ2-1; D is unresolved. The V and J ends lost 0 bases and 10 bases respectively, with 8 bases between them. The CDR3 totals 12 residues. The germline CDR1 and CDR2 sequences are SGHKS and YYEKEE (reference sequence). The whole variable domain, filled in from reference TRBV5-5 and TRBJ2-1, reads DAGVTQSPTHLIKTRGQQVTLRCSPISGHKSVSWYQQVLGQGPQFIFQYYEKEERGRGNFPDRFSARQFPNYSSELNVNALLLGDSALYLCASSLVTREQFFGPGTRLTVL.

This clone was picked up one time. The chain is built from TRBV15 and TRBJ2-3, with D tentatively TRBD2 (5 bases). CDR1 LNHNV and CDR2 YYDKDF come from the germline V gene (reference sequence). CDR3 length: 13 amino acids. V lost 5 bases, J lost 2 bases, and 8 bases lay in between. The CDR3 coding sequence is TGTGCCACCAGCCGCGGGTCCACAGATACGCAGTATTTT. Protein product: CATSRGSTDTQYF.